The rows below give T cell receptor beta chains drawn from one sample of a study of blood T cells in healthy people across ages. TCRdb re-analysed the 5' RACE reads in MiXCR, keeping a single row per CDR3 protein. The sample lists under 1,100,000 distinct CDR3 sequences; around 25% were seen once. These data were also reused for a study on T cells of mothers and their children.

Sequencing was carried out using blood. These receptor sequences come from a girl aged 2-10 years in good health. The CDR3 runs from the conserved cysteine through the conserved F or W. Each record gives: clone size, D gene, V gene, J gene, CDR3 length, CDR3 protein, CDR3 DNA. D genes are given only for firm matches. Clone size, where shown, is once, few, many, or a class for clones that have expanded.

few	TRBD2	TRBV2	TRBJ2-1	14	CASVATSGYNEQFF	TGTGCCAGCGTAGCGACTAGCGGATACAATGAGCAGTTCTTC
many	-	TRBV7-3	TRBJ1-5	14	CASSSDAFFWPQHF	TGTGCCAGCAGCTCCGATGCTTTCTTTTGGCCCCAGCATTTT
few	-	TRBV29-1	TRBJ2-2	14	CSVEPWDQAGELFF	TGCAGCGTTGAACCCTGGGACCAAGCCGGGGAGCTGTTTTTT
few	-	TRBV14	TRBJ2-1	12	CASSQDVGVQFF	TGTGCCAGCAGCCAAGACGTAGGGGTGCAGTTCTTC
few	TRBD2	TRBV18	TRBJ2-5	15	CASSPYSGLAGEQYF	TGTGCCAGCTCACCATACTCTGGACTAGCGGGGGAGCAGTACTTC
-	TRBD2	TRBV29-1	TRBJ2-7	14	CSVKLAGSSYEQYF	TGCAGCGTGAAACTAGCGGGGAGCTCCTACGAGCAGTACTTC
-	TRBD2	TRBV20-1	TRBJ2-3	16	CSARNPAGRYTDTQYF	TGCAGTGCTAGAAACCCAGCGGGGCGGTACACAGATACGCAGTATTTT
-	-	TRBV4-2	TRBJ2-1	16	CASSQEESDSYNEQFF	TGTGCCAGCAGCCAAGAAGAGTCCGACTCCTACAATGAGCAGTTCTTC
-	-	TRBV6-2/TRBV6-3	TRBJ1-5	15	CASRTGPTFSQPQHF	TGTGCCAGCAGAACCGGGCCCACCTTCAGCCAGCCCCAGCATTTT
few	-	TRBV12-3/TRBV12-4	TRBJ1-2	15	CASSRSYVRTRGYTF	TGTGCCAGCAGCCGCTCGTATGTAAGGACGCGTGGCTACACCTTC
-	-	TRBV20-1	TRBJ2-5	15	CSARAYRDSQETQYF	TGCAGTGCTAGGGCTTACCGGGACTCCCAAGAGACCCAGTACTTC
few	TRBD2	TRBV10-1	TRBJ2-7	14	CASSPGTRGYEQYF	TGCGCCAGCAGCCCCGGGACTAGGGGCTACGAGCAGTACTTC
-	TRBD1	TRBV25-1	TRBJ1-6	18	CASSGQGAGLSYNSPLHF	TGTGCCAGCAGCGGACAGGGGGCTGGCCTCTCCTATAATTCACCCCTCCACTTT
-	TRBD1	TRBV11-2	TRBJ1-4	18	CASSLATGYSSTNEKLFF	TGTGCCAGCAGCTTGGCGACAGGGTACAGTTCCACTAATGAAAAACTGTTTTTT
few	-	TRBV6-5	TRBJ2-5	14	CASSRSLGSRPPFF	TGTGCCAGCAGCCGCAGTCTAGGCTCGCGCCCCCCCTTCTTC
-	-	TRBV7-9	TRBJ2-7	13	CASSAGLFYEQYF	TGTGCCAGCAGCGCAGGGTTGTTCTACGAGCAGTACTTC
-	-	TRBV7-9	TRBJ2-3	14	CASSFLVVTDTQYF	TGTGCCAGCAGCTTCCTTGTAGTTACAGATACGCAGTATTTT
-	-	TRBV2	TRBJ2-7	17	CASSRDREAPQKYEQYF	TGTGCCAGCAGTAGAGACCGGGAAGCCCCCCAGAAATACGAGCAGTACTTC
-	-	TRBV19	TRBJ1-1	16	CASRRSSTADLTEAFF	TGTGCCAGTAGGAGGTCATCGACGGCGGATCTCACTGAAGCTTTCTTT
-	-	TRBV5-6	TRBJ1-1	13	CASSWKGNTEAFF	TGTGCCAGCAGCTGGAAGGGGAACACTGAAGCTTTCTTT
few	-	TRBV5-1	TRBJ2-2	15	CASTPGHSNTGELFF	TGCGCCAGCACCCCGGGACATTCGAACACCGGGGAGCTGTTTTTT
-	-	TRBV12-3/TRBV12-4	TRBJ1-2	13	CASSYSRTGGYTF	TGTGCCAGCAGTTATTCCCGGACCGGTGGCTACACCTTC
-	-	TRBV4-1	TRBJ1-6	15	CASSQWTFMNSPLHF	TGCGCCAGCAGCCAGTGGACATTTATGAATTCACCCCTCCACTTT
-	-	TRBV29-1	TRBJ1-2	16	CSAAQVEKALSGGYTF	TGCAGCGCCGCTCAGGTAGAGAAGGCTTTATCGGGAGGCTACACCTTC
few	-	TRBV28	TRBJ1-5	15	CASSPRVGNKEPQHF	TGTGCCAGCAGCCCCCGTGTGGGGAATAAGGAGCCCCAGCATTTT
few	-	TRBV9	TRBJ2-7	17	CASSPDRLSGPSYEQYF	TGTGCCAGCAGCCCTGACAGATTAAGCGGGCCCTCCTACGAGCAGTACTTC
few	-	TRBV29-1	TRBJ2-7	16	CSVRGAEGQPSYEQYF	TGCAGCGTTCGGGGGGCCGAGGGGCAGCCCTCCTACGAGCAGTACTTC
-	TRBD2	TRBV20-1	TRBJ2-3	15	CSAGRPAGVTDTQYF	TGCAGTGCTGGCCGGCCAGCGGGGGTGACAGATACGCAGTATTTT